This TCR beta chain was captured in a study of beta chain features in type 1 diabetes (dated by TCRdb to between 2018 and 2020). Describing the broader study: Mean age, gender distribution, total cell number and subset yield did not differ between patients and healthy donors. In the study, TCRB repertoires of sorted circulating CD4+ T cell subsets from recently diagnosed type 1 diabetes patients were compared with those of matched healthy donors. Regulatory and stem cell-like memory subsets were obtained from only 8 patients and about eight healthy donors, while naive and central memory subsets were obtained from all 28 donors. A total of under 120,000,000 sorted cells were examined across all samples, and RNA yield correlated strongly with the number of cells per subset. Summary of the overall study and its limitations: Naive, central memory and regulatory TCRB repertoires appeared to be more alike among patients than among healthy donors. At VDJ recombination sites, type 1 diabetes patients had fewer insertions and more deleted nucleotides, which implies abnormalities in thymic rearrangement. Shorter templates might have been favored by PCR, but patient and control samples were amplified and corrected together, so both groups would have been affected equally by any skew. Because cDNA was sequenced instead of genomic DNA, activated cells with high expression could be over-represented, although the groups did not differ in activation or CD3 levels. Because the HLA sub-analyses included only small numbers of individuals, any influence of HLA type on TCRB rearrangement was left unresolved. Type 1 diabetes patients showed a moderate but significant shortening of TCRB CDR3 length in all four CD4+ subsets.

From each donor, a single peripheral blood sample of about 120 mL on average was drawn into heparinised tubes. Naive, central memory, regulatory and stem cell-like memory CD4+ T cells were sorted on a BD FACSAria II using a panel including CD45RO, CCR7, CD25, CD127, CD95 and CD27. Every sorted population had a purity above 95%. PBMCs were separated immediately by Lymphoprep density gradient centrifugation and were stained directly, without being cultured. So that batch effects would be minimized, each experiment stained and sorted samples in pairs, pairing one healthy donor with one patient. This clone was seen only once. Its target antigen remains unknown. Base-call qualities are not available, and no considerably larger clone is one nucleotide away. Germline trimming: 4 bases from V, 8 bases from J; junction bases outside gene matches: 15. The germline V gene supplies CDR1 MGHRA and CDR2 YSYEKL. The CDR3 covers 17 residues, taking in both the cysteine and the phenylalanine. The retained sequence is limited to the CDR3, 51 bases, with the frame set at the first base.

The entire isolated RNA was reverse transcribed using the High Capacity cDNA Reverse Transcription Kit, and thus expressed TCRB transcripts were sequenced. Deep immunoSEQ sequencing was performed on naive, central memory and regulatory T cell samples, with an average of roughly 3.6 million total reads per sample. Sorted cells were lysed in RLT buffer, and RNA was extracted using DNase-treated RNeasy Micro or Mini kits according to cell number. Each cell subset was processed separately to prevent cross-contamination, with patient and healthy donor samples processed together. The immunoSEQ multiplex PCR was used to amplify TCRB sequences from cDNA, generating 87-bp fragments that spanned the CDR3 region. The amplicons were sequenced using the Illumina HiSeq platform. Concerning the study's data processing: PCR bias was computationally corrected using synthetic template baselines, reads within Hamming distance 2 were collapsed, and singletons that could not be merged were discarded. Reads were aligned against IMGT to assign V, D and J genes, CDR3 length and insertions or deletions at six rearrangement sites. Within each subset, clonotype counts were normalized to sorted cell number, after which true diversity and Gini coefficients were computed with the tcR R package. The overlap coefficient, calculated on TCRB nucleotide sequences, was used to measure repertoire sharing. TCRdb carries this immuneACCESS record with in-frame sequences only. Its versions omit some clonotypes, under half of them owing to an unresolved V gene in the studies checked, with the rest unexplained. That table is the source of V, J and clone size, and D and trimming were worked out from the DNA. The sample table holds tens of thousands of clones, of which approximately 68% were seen once. More than 2% of the sample rests with the top ten.

The source is a woman aged 18-35 years with type 1 diabetes. The chain is encoded by TRBV4-1 joined to TRBJ2-1; 9 junctional bases match TRBD2. The specimen sequenced was Tregs from blood. The cell subset or site tag for this specimen amounts to: regulatory CD4+ T cells. CDR3 sequence: CASSRRTGTSTIYEQFF. The nucleotide sequence is TGCGCCAGCAGCCGCCGAACCGGGACTAGCACCATCTATGAGCAGTTCTTC.